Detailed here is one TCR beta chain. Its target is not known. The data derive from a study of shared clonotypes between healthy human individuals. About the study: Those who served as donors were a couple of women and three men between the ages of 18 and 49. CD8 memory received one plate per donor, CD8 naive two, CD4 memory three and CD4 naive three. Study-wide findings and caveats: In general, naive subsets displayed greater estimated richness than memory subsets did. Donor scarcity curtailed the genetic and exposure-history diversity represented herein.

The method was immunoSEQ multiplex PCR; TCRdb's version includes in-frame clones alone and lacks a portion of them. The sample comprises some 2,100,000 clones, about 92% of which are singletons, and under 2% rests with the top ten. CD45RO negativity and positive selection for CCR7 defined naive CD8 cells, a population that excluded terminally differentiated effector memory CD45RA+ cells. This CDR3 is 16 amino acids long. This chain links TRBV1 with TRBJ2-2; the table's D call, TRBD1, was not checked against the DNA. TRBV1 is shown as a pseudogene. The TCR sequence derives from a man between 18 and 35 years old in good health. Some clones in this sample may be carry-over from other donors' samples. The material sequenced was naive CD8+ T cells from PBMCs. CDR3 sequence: CTSSRRQDDLTGELFF. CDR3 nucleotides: TGCACCAGCAGCCGCAGACAGGATGATTTGACCGGGGAGCTGTTTTTT.